These 20 T cell receptor beta chains were sequenced from one sample in a study of cytomegalovirus exposure and HLA in healthy donors. Primers for the PCR totalled 60 Vbeta and 13 Jbeta. The data were produced by immunoSEQ multiplex PCR, yet TCRdb's version contains in-frame clones alone and is incomplete. The sample consists of roughly 150,000 clones, 60% to 80% of them appearing once. What was sequenced was PBMCs. The origin of the receptors is a young man in good health and CMV-seronegative.

The chain has TRBV4-3 and TRBJ1-1, with a possible D match to TRBD1 (5 bases). CDR1 and CDR2 (germline): LGHNA, YSLEER. This CDR3 has 16 amino acids. V was pared by 3 bases and J by 2 bases, with 16 bases between. In DNA, the CDR3 is TGCGCCAGCAGCCATGGGGTGGCACAGGTAAACACTGAAGCTTTCTTT. Translated: CASSHGVAQVNTEAFF.

CDR3: CASSLAAAWDTQYF. CDR3 in DNA: TGCGCCAGCAGCTTGGCCGCGGCTTGGGATACGCAGTATTTT. The chain is built from TRBV5-1 and TRBJ2-3; D ambiguous. CDR1 is SGHRS and CDR2 is YFSETQ in the germline V gene. V dropped 0 bases and J dropped 6 bases, with 11 bases sitting between them. The CDR3 is made up of 14 amino acids.

The chain combines TRBV28 with TRBJ1-1; TRBD1 agrees at 7 bases. The J segment lost 3 bases and the V segment lost 3 bases, leaving 1 base of the junction unmatched. The CDR3 length is 13 residues. Germline values: CDR1 MDHEN, CDR2 SYDVKM. The CDR3 reads CASSFRGHTEAFF. As DNA, the CDR3 is TGTGCCAGCAGTTTTAGGGGGCACACTGAAGCTTTCTTT.

This sequence joins TRBV5-5 and TRBJ1-2; the match to TRBD1 covers 9 bases. The CDR3 covers 16 residues. CDR1 and CDR2 (germline): SGHKS, YYEKEE (reference sequence). V trimming: 6 bases; J trimming: 5 bases; junction bases outside the gene matches: 14. CDR3 region: CASNPTGGRSSYGYTF. CDR3 DNA sequence: TGTGCCAGCAACCCGACAGGGGGGCGTTCATCGTATGGCTACACCTTC.

The chain is built from TRBV29-1 and TRBJ1-2; D may be TRBD1 (5 bases). Germline V gene sequence: CDR1 SQVTM, CDR2 ANQGSEA. This CDR3 comprises 14 residues. The V gene lost 0 bases and the J gene lost 4 bases, with 12 bases spanning the gap. DNA for the CDR3: TGCAGCGTTGAAGATCGGAGACAGACCTATGGCTACACCTTC. Residues: CSVEDRRQTYGYTF.

The rearrangement links TRBV6-6 to TRBJ2-5, with 9 bases aligning to TRBD2. CDR1 is MNHNY and CDR2 is SVGAGI in the germline V gene (reference sequence). V was pared by 6 bases and J by 2 bases, with 4 bases of the junction left unmatched. The CDR3 is 14 residues long. DNA for the CDR3: TGTGCCAGCAGACGGACTAGCGTTCAAGAGACCCAGTACTTC. It codes for CASRRTSVQETQYF.

This clone showed up just once. The V call is TRBV29-1, the J call TRBJ2-3, with D tentatively TRBD1 (5 bases). The CDR3 totals 14 residues. V lost 4 bases and J lost 0, with 11 bases in between. Germline-derived CDR1 and CDR2 are SQVTM and ANQGSEA. CDR3: CSVAGRFSTDTQYF. CDR3 DNA sequence: TGCAGCGTTGCAGGGCGGTTTAGCACAGATACGCAGTATTTT.

V usage is TRBV19 and J usage is TRBJ2-5; 9 nucleotides match TRBD2. The ends lost 6 bases at V and 2 bases at J; junction bases unmatched: 13. This CDR3 spans 17 amino acids. CDR1 is LNHDA, CDR2 SQIVND, per germline (reference sequence). CDR3 residues: CASSIRHAGGVQETQYF. The CDR3, as DNA: TGTGCCAGTAGCATACGACACGCGGGAGGGGTACAAGAGACCCAGTACTTC.

This chain connects TRBV6-1 to TRBJ1-1, with TRBD1 matching over 7 bases. Germline trimming cut 7 bases from V and 8 bases from J; bases unmatched to any gene: 13. CDR1 and CDR2 (germline): MNHNS, SASEGT. CDR3 length: 14 residues. CDR3 loop: CASNSEPWTGEAFF. In DNA, the CDR3 is TGTGCCAGCAATTCAGAACCCTGGACAGGAGAAGCTTTCTTT.

J is TRBJ2-5 and V is TRBV25-1; 8 nucleotides match TRBD2. Trimming took 3 bases from V and 9 from J; bases not matched to a gene: 12. The CDR3 is made up of 15 amino acids. The germline V gene has CDR1 MGHDK and CDR2 SYGVNS. CDR3 region: CASSDYLAGIEAQYF. CDR3 nucleotide sequence: TGTGCCAGCAGTGATTACTTAGCGGGAATTGAGGCCCAGTACTTC.

Note on this clone: This sample also contains other DNA sequences that code for the same CDR3. V gene TRBV11-3 combines with J gene TRBJ2-7, with 8 bases lining up with TRBD1. CDR1 is SGHNT, CDR2 YENEEA, per germline. The ends lost 5 bases at V and 2 bases at J; junction bases unmatched: 5. There are 14 residues in the CDR3. CDR3 nucleotides: TGTGCCAGCAGCCCGACAGGGGATCCCTACGAGCAGTACTTC. Translating it yields CASSPTGDPYEQYF.

The gene calls are TRBV6-5 and TRBJ2-1; D is unresolved. With 7 bases removed from V and 7 bases from J, the gap between germline ends came to 20 bases. Germline values: CDR1 MNHEY, CDR2 SVGAGI. The CDR3 contains 15 residues. This chain's CDR3 is CASILDGNPRNEQFF. The CDR3 DNA sequence: TGTGCCAGCATTCTAGACGGTAACCCTAGGAATGAGCAGTTCTTC.

The chain is built from TRBV5-1 and TRBJ2-1; 7 bases map to TRBD2. V dropped 4 bases and J dropped 5; count of bases not matched to a gene: 6. The length of the CDR3 is 14 residues. Germline V CDR1 and CDR2: SGHRS, YFSETQ. The CDR3 protein is CASSGRGLDNEQFF. As DNA, the CDR3 is TGCGCCAGCAGCGGGAGGGGACTGGACAATGAGCAGTTCTTC.

The V and J genes are TRBV10-3 and TRBJ1-5; a weak D match, TRBD1 (6 bases). Germline V gene data show CDR1 as ENHRY and CDR2 as SYGVKD. The CDR3 length is 15 residues. Trimming pared 3 bases from V and 6 bases from J, leaving 15 bases between. CDR3 sequence (DNA): TGTGCCATCAGTGAACATACGGGGGGCCGTCAGCCCCAGCATTTT. Translated: CAISEHTGGRQPQHF.

This clone was seen more than once but under ten times. V and J are TRBV5-6 and TRBJ1-2, with 9 positions matching TRBD1. This CDR3 spans 15 amino acids. Trimming removed 0 bases from V and 4 bases from J; junction bases left unmatched: 4. Germline CDR1 is SGHDT and CDR2 is YYEEEE. CDR3 in amino acids: CASSLGDRDTYGYTF. The CDR3 DNA sequence: TGTGCCAGCAGCTTGGGGGACAGGGACACCTATGGCTACACCTTC.

For the CDR3, the DNA is TGTGCCAGCAGTACCAGAGGTAGAAGCTCCTACGAGCAGTACTTC. Its protein is CASSTRGRSSYEQYF. The chain is built from TRBV6-5 and TRBJ2-7; the D is unclear. Germline V gene data show CDR1 as MNHEY and CDR2 as SVGAGI. V gave up 5 bases and J gave up 0 bases, with 14 bases separating them. The CDR3 loop spans 15 amino acids.

This clone came up a few times. The V and J genes are TRBV27 and TRBJ2-7, with D perhaps matching TRBD1 (6 bases). Germline V gene data show CDR1 as MNHEY and CDR2 as SMNVEV (reference sequence). CDR3 length equals 13 residues. V dropped 5 bases and J dropped 1 base, with 9 bases sitting between them. CDR3 region: CASSPGQSYEQYF. CDR3 in DNA: TGTGCCAGCAGTCCCGGACAGTCCTACGAGCAGTACTTC.

CDR3 residues: CASSSTGGTGELFF. The CDR3 DNA sequence: TGTGCCAGCAGTTCGACAGGGGGCACCGGGGAGCTGTTTTTT. This sequence joins TRBV6-5 and TRBJ2-2; TRBD1 aligns across 9 bases. Trimming cost V 4 bases and J 4 bases; bases outside gene matches: 1. CDR1 is MNHEY, CDR2 SVGAGI, per germline. The CDR3 contains 14 residues.

The chain couples TRBV14 to TRBJ1-2; D is possibly TRBD1 (6 bases). Germline lookup yields CDR1 SGHDN and CDR2 FVKESK. V lost 1 base, J lost 9 bases, and 15 bases lay in between. This CDR3 contains 14 residues. The CDR3 sequence: CASSQGTETRRYTF. The CDR3 DNA follows: TGTGCCAGCAGCCAAGGGACAGAAACTAGGCGCTACACCTTC.

The V call is TRBV29-1, the J call TRBJ2-5; tentative D call: TRBD1 (6 bases). Trimming left V 4 bases short and J 2 bases short, with 11 bases between. This CDR3 region has 13 residues. Per germline, CDR1 SQVTM and CDR2 ANQGSEA. CDR3 residues: CSVGTDVQETQYF. CDR3 nucleotide sequence: TGCAGCGTTGGGACAGACGTTCAAGAGACCCAGTACTTC.